This TCR beta chain was retrieved from a study of blood T cell repertoires in COVID-19. CDR1 SGHDT and CDR2 YYEEEE come from the germline V gene. V gave up 0 bases and J gave up 11 bases, with 14 bases separating them. This CDR3 is 14 amino acids long. The table came from immunoSEQ multiplex PCR; TCRdb's copy has only in-frame clones and leaves some out. The sample includes about 200,000 clones, roughly 87% seen only once; the top ten take roughly 21%. The clonotype comes from a man between 60 and 70 years old with active or convalescent COVID-19. The sequenced sample consisted of peripheral blood. The rearrangement uses TRBV5-6 and TRBJ1-4; tentatively, D is TRBD1 (5 bases). The CDR3 DNA reads as TGTGCCAGCAGCTTGGCCGATGGGGGGAAGAAACTGTTTTTT. It specifies CASSLADGGKKLFF. Drawing the rest from reference TRBV5-6 and TRBJ1-4, the complete variable domain is DAGVTQSPTHLIKTRGQQVTLRCSPKSGHDTVSWYQQALGQGPQFIFQYYEEEERQRGNFPDRFSGHQFPNYSSELNVNALLLGDSALYLCASSLADGGKKLFFGSGTQLSVL.